Listed here are 17 T cell receptor beta chains from one sample, sequenced in a study of identical twins. TCRdb redid the calling of the 5' RACE reads with MiXCR, one entry per CDR3 protein. The repertoire consists of roughly 630,000 distinct CDR3 sequences, with around 7.4% occurring once and the leading ten covering about 1.5%. These data were also reused for a study on yellow fever vaccine responses in identical twins.

Sequenced material: PBMCs. These receptor sequences come from a woman younger than 35 in good health.

This clonotype was counted at least ten times. This rearrangement joins TRBV4-1 to TRBJ1-5; 7 bases fit TRBD1. The germline V gene encodes CDR1 MGHRA and CDR2 YSYEKL. The V and J ends lost 3 bases and 5 bases, in that order; junction bases with no gene match: 22. The CDR3 totals 20 residues. The CDR3 spells CASSHPFGGGGVSMHQPQHF. The CDR3 bases are TGCGCCAGCAGCCATCCCTTCGGGGGAGGGGGCGTATCCATGCATCAGCCCCAGCATTTT.

In its sample, this clonotype was seen many times. The chain joins TRBV5-1 to TRBJ2-5, with 12 bases aligning to TRBD2. The germline V gene has CDR1 SGHRS and CDR2 YFSETQ. Germline trimming cut 3 bases from V and 2 bases from J; bases unmatched to any gene: 5. This CDR3 is built from 16 residues. CDR3 DNA: TGCGCCAGCAGCTCCCTTGGACTAGCGGGACAAGAGACCCAGTACTTC. It yields the protein CASSSLGLAGQETQYF.

There are many counts of this clonotype. The V call is TRBV4-2, the J call TRBJ1-1, with 7 bases aligning to TRBD1. V was pared by 3 bases and J by 5 bases, with 9 bases of the junction left unmatched. In germline, CDR1 is LGHNA, CDR2 YNFKEQ. The CDR3 sequence is 15 residues long. The CDR3 coding sequence is TGTGCCAGCAGCCATTCTACAGGGGCGTGGACTGAAGCTTTCTTT. This translates into CASSHSTGAWTEAFF.

In its sample, this clonotype was seen a few times. V gene TRBV27 combines with J gene TRBJ2-2; possible D gene TRBD2, 7 bases. Trimming removed 1 base at V and 6 bases at J, with 12 bases between. CDR1 is MNHEY and CDR2 is SMNVEV in the germline V gene (reference sequence). CDR3 length: 15 residues. CDR3 amino acids: CASSLWGRGSGELFF. The CDR3 DNA reads TGTGCCAGCAGTTTATGGGGGAGGGGGTCCGGGGAGCTGTTTTTT.

This clonotype was observed many times. The rearrangement links TRBV15 to TRBJ2-4; D is ambiguous. CDR3 length equals 13 residues. Germline V gene sequence: CDR1 LNHNV, CDR2 YYDKDF (reference sequence). Trimming left V 3 bases short and J 6 bases short, with 9 bases between. The CDR3 loop is CATSSRSVNIQYF. DNA for the CDR3: TGTGCCACCAGCAGCCGTTCAGTAAACATTCAGTACTTC.

This clonotype was seen more than once but under ten times. This chain joins TRBV3-1 and TRBJ2-1; 11 bases agree with TRBD2. The J segment lost 8 bases and the V segment lost 1 base, leaving 10 bases of the junction unmatched. Germline V gene data show CDR1 as LGHDT and CDR2 as YNNKEL (reference sequence). This CDR3 spans 17 amino acids. The CDR3 region is CASSQVGETSGKDEQFF. The DNA of the CDR3 is TGTGCCAGCAGCCAAGTGGGTGAGACTAGCGGGAAGGATGAGCAGTTCTTC.

The table lists this clonotype with a few counts. This rearrangement joins TRBV7-6 to TRBJ2-1; perhaps TRBD2 as D (6 bases). The germline CDR1 and CDR2 sequences are SGHVS and FNYEAQ. This CDR3 is built from 15 residues. V was cut by 1 base and J by 4 bases, with 11 bases left in between. CDR3 loop: CASSLGPGEYNEQFF. DNA for the CDR3: TGTGCCAGCAGCTTAGGACCGGGAGAGTACAATGAGCAGTTCTTC.

This clonotype was recorded a few times. The chain recombines TRBV12-3 or TRBV12-4 with TRBJ2-1; 7 bases map to TRBD2. J gave up 3 bases and V 6 bases, and 5 bases lay outside the gene matches. The CDR3 is 14 residues long. Here the CDR3 reads CASRPAGYYNEQFF. The CDR3, as DNA: TGTGCCAGCAGACCAGCGGGGTACTACAATGAGCAGTTCTTC.

This clonotype was picked up many times. This chain links TRBV12-3 or TRBV12-4 with TRBJ2-5; 12 bases agree with TRBD2. V dropped 6 bases and J dropped 5; count of bases not matched to a gene: 10. The CDR3 contains 16 residues. The CDR3 here is CASSPGGLAGIETQYF. The CDR3, as DNA: TGTGCCAGCAGCCCAGGGGGACTAGCGGGCATTGAGACCCAGTACTTC.

This clonotype was counted ten times or more. In DNA form, the CDR3 reads TGTGCCAGCAGCTTTTTAGAGAACACTGAAGCTTTCTTT. This gives the protein CASSFLENTEAFF. The chain couples TRBV11-3 to TRBJ1-1; no clear D gene. The CDR3 sequence is 13 residues long. Trimming removed 3 bases from V and 1 base from J, with 6 bases in between. The germline gives CDR1 SGHNT, CDR2 YENEEA.

This chain links TRBV2 with TRBJ2-3; D is unresolved. This CDR3 has 12 amino acids. V lost 5 bases to trimming and J lost 2 bases, with 5 bases between them. CDR1 and CDR2 from the germline V gene are SNHLY and FYNNEI. CDR3 in DNA: TGTGCCAGCAGTTACATCACAGATACGCAGTATTTT. It translates to CASSYITDTQYF.

The J gene is TRBJ2-7, the V gene TRBV18; tentatively, D is TRBD2 (7 bases). V lost 6 bases, J lost 2 bases, and 17 bases lay in between. This CDR3 spans 15 amino acids. Germline V gene data show CDR1 as KGHSH and CDR2 as LQKENI. The CDR3 here is CASSPGAGRAYEQYV. Here the CDR3 DNA reads TGTGCCAGCTCCCCGGGGGCAGGGAGGGCCTACGAGCAGTACGTC.

The chain couples TRBV5-1 to TRBJ1-1; D gene unclear. The CDR3 extends over 16 amino acids. From germline, CDR1 is SGHRS and CDR2 YFSETQ. V shed 0 bases and J shed 0 bases, with 12 bases lying between them. The CDR3 nucleotides read TGCGCCAGCAGCTTGGCTGGAGCTGGGATGAACACTGAAGCTTTCTTT. Protein sequence: CASSLAGAGMNTEAFF. The whole variable domain, filled in from reference TRBV5-1 and TRBJ1-1, reads KAGVTQTPRYLIKTRGQQVTLSCSPISGHRSVSWYQQTPGQGLQFLFEYFSETQRNKGNFPGRFSGRQFSNSRSEMNVSTLELGDSALYLCASSLAGAGMNTEAFFGQGTRLTVV.

The chain combines TRBV11-2 with TRBJ2-5; D perhaps matches TRBD1 (5 bases). CDR1 and CDR2 from the germline V gene are SGHAT and FQNNGV. V was clipped by 3 bases and J by 4 bases, with 9 bases between them. This CDR3 spans 13 amino acids. CDR3 bases: TGTGCCAGCAGCTTTCCTAGGGGAGAGACCCAGTACTTC. It is translated as CASSFPRGETQYF.

Ten or more counts support this clonotype. The rearrangement uses TRBV12-3 or TRBV12-4 and TRBJ2-3; the match to TRBD2 covers 7 bases. Losses at the gene ends were 3 bases for V and 5 bases for J; bases not matched to a gene: 14. The CDR3 covers 17 residues. DNA of the CDR3: TGTGCCAGCAGTTTGACCGGGAGGCCCAAGGGCGGAGATACGCAGTATTTT. As protein: CASSLTGRPKGGDTQYF.

This clonotype showed up just a few times. This sequence joins TRBV3-1 and TRBJ2-1; 9 nucleotides agree with TRBD1. The CDR3 contains 14 residues. With 7 bases clipped from V and 7 bases from J, the junction kept 8 bases outside the gene matches. CDR1 is LGHDT, CDR2 YNNKEL, per germline (reference sequence). The CDR3 loop reads CASKGQGSQNEQFF. DNA for the CDR3: TGTGCCAGCAAAGGACAGGGGAGTCAGAATGAGCAGTTCTTC.

This clonotype occurred a few times. The chain employs TRBV4-2 and TRBJ2-5, with 10 bases aligning to TRBD2. V was pared by 4 bases and J by 1 base, with 6 bases of the junction left unmatched. The length of the CDR3 is 16 residues. In germline, CDR1 is LGHNA, CDR2 YNFKEQ. DNA for the CDR3: TGTGCCAGCAGCCTGGGGTCTAGCGGGGGCCAAGAGACCCAGTACTTC. Translation gives CASSLGSSGGQETQYF.